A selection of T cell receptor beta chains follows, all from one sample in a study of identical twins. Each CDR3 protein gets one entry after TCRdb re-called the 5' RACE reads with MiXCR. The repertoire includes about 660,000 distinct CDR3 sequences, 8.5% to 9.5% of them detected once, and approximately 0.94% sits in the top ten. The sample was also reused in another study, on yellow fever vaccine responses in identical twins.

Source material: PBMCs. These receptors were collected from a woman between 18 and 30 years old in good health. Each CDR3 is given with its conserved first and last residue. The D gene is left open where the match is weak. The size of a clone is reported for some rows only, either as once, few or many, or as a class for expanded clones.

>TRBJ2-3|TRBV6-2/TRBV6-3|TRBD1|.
CASIGQGGSLDTQYF
TGTGCCAGCATTGGACAGGGGGGATCCTTAGATACGCAGTATTTT
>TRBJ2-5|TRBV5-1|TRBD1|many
CASSVGQGQETQYF
TGCGCCAGCAGCGTGGGACAGGGGCAAGAGACCCAGTACTTC
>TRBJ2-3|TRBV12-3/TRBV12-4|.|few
CASSSGPKTFYSTDTQYF
TGTGCCAGCAGCTCGGGACCGAAAACTTTTTATAGCACAGATACGCAGTATTTT
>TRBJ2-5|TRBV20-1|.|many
CSTSGGAETQYF
TGCAGCACGTCCGGGGGCGCGGAGACCCAGTACTTC
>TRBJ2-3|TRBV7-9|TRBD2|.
CASSPHRQREGADTQYF
TGTGCCAGCAGCCCCCATAGACAGCGGGAGGGCGCAGATACGCAGTATTTT
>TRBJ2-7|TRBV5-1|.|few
CASSPAPGIYEQYF
TGCGCCAGCAGCCCGGCCCCCGGGATCTACGAGCAGTACTTC
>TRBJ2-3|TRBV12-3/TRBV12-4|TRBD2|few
CASSLQRGGRTDTQYF
TGTGCCAGCAGTTTACAGCGGGGGGGCCGTACAGATACGCAGTATTTT
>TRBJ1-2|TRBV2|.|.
CASSERGGVYGYTF
TGTGCCAGCAGTGAAAGGGGGGGAGTCTATGGCTACACCTTC
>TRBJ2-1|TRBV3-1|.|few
CASSQNRKSSYNEQFF
TGTGCCAGCAGCCAGAACAGGAAGAGCTCCTACAATGAGCAGTTCTTC
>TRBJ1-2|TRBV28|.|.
CASSVGGGLDPNYGYTF
TGTGCCAGCAGTGTCGGTGGAGGGTTGGATCCTAACTATGGCTACACCTTC
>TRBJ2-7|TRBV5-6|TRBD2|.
CASSSIGTGGIEQYF
TGTGCCAGCAGCTCCATAGGGACCGGGGGGATAGAGCAGTACTTC
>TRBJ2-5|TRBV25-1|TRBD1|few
CASSEWTGKETQYF
TGTGCCAGCAGTGAATGGACAGGGAAGGAGACCCAGTACTTC
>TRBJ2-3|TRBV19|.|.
CASSVNRVPTDTQYF
TGTGCCAGTAGTGTCAACAGGGTTCCGACAGATACGCAGTATTTT